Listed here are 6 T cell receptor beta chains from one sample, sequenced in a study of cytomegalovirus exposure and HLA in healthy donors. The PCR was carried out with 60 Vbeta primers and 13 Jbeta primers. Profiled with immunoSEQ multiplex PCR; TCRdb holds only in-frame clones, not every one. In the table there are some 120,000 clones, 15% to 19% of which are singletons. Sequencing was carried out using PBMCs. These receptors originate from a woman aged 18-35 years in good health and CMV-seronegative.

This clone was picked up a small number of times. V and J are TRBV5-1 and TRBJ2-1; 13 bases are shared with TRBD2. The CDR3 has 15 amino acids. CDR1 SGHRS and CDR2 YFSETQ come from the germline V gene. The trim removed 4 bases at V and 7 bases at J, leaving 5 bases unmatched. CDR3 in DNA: TGCGCCAGCAGCGAAGGGACTAGCGGGGCGAATGAGCAGTTCTTC. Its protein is CASSEGTSGANEQFF.

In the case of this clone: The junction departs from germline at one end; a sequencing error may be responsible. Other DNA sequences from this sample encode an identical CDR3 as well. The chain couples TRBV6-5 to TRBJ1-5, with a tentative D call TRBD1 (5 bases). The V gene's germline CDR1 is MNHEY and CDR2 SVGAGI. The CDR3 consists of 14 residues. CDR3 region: CASSSAGNNQPQHF. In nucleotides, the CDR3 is TGTGCCAGCAGTTCCGCAGGGAACAATCAGCCCCAGCATTTC.

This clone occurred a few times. The CDR3 spells CASSILQAPERKEAFF. CDR3 sequence (DNA): TGTGCCAGTAGTATCCTTCAGGCACCCGAGCGGAAGGAAGCTTTCTTT. The genes are TRBV19 and TRBJ1-1; D is unclear. CDR3 size: 16 residues. The V gene lost 3 bases and the J gene lost 8 bases, with 22 bases spanning the gap. Germline-derived CDR1 and CDR2 are LNHDA and SQIVND (reference sequence).

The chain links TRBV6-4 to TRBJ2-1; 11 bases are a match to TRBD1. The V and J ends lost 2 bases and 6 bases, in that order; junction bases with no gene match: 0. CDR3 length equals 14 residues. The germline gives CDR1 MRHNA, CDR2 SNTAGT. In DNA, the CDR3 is TGTGCCAGCAGTGACGGGACAGGGGGCAATGAGCAGTTCTTC. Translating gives CASSDGTGGNEQFF.

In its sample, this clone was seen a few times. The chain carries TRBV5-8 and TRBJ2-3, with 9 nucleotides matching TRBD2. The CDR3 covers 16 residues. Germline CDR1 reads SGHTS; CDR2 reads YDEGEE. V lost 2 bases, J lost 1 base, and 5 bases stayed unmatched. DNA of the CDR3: TGTGCCAGCAGCTTTAGTCTAGCGGGGCGCACAGATACGCAGTATTTT. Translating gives CASSFSLAGRTDTQYF. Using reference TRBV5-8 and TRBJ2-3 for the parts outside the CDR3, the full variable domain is EAGVTQSPTHLIKTRGQQATLRCSPISGHTSVYWYQQALGLGLQFLLWYDEGEERNRGNFPPRFSGRQFPNYSSELNVNALELEDSALYLCASSFSLAGRTDTQYFGPGTRLTVL.

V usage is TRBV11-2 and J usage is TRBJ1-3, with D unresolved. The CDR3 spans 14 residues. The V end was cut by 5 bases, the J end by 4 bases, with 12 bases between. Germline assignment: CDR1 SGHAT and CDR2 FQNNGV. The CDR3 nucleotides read TGTGCCAGCAGCAGCTCGGGGTTAGGAAACACCATATATTTT. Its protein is CASSSSGLGNTIYF. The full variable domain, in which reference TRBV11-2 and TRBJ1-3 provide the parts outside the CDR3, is EAGVAQSPRYKIIEKRQSVAFWCNPISGHATLYWYQQILGQGPKLLIQFQNNGVVDDSQLPKDRFSAERLKGVDSTLKIQPAKLEDSAVYLCASSSSGLGNTIYFGEGSWLTVV.